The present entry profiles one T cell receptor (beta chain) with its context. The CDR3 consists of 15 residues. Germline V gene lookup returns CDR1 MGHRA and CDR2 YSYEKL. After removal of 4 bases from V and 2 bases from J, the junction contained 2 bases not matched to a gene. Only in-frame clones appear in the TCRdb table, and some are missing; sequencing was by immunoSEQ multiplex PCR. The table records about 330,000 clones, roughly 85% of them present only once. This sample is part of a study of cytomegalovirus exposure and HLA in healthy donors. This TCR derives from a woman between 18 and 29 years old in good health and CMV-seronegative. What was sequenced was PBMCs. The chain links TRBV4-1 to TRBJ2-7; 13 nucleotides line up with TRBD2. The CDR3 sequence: CASSRGTSGAYEQYF. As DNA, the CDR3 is TGCGCCAGCAGCCGCGGGACTAGCGGGGCCTACGAGCAGTACTTC.